This TCR beta chain was profiled in a study of cytomegalovirus exposure and HLA in healthy donors. Germline assignment: CDR1 SGHRS and CDR2 YFSETQ. Trimming cost V 0 bases and J 4 bases, with 13 bases left between them. The length of the CDR3 is 15 residues. With 60 Vbeta and 13 Jbeta primers, the PCR was carried out. Using immunoSEQ multiplex PCR, the repertoire was profiled, and TCRdb retains in-frame clones only, with some absent. Seen here are 120,000 or so clones, 70% to 80% observed once, and the top ten hold around 2.7%. The sample taken for sequencing was PBMCs. The chain carries TRBV5-1 and TRBJ2-5; tentative D call: TRBD2 (6 bases). The receptor's source is a woman aged 40 to 50 in good health and CMV-seropositive. This CDR3 is CASSLEGRIIETQYF. As DNA, the CDR3 is TGCGCCAGCAGCTTGGAGGGGAGGATTATAGAGACCCAGTACTTC.